The following is a T cell receptor (beta chain) sequence with its context. The antigen remains undetermined. The sample belongs to a study of T cells in localized non-small cell lung cancer. Method: immunoSEQ multiplex PCR; TCRdb's copy keeps in-frame clones and lacks some. The data contain about 21,000 clones, approximately 85% of them seen just once; the ten biggest clones take up 25% to 35%. This CDR3 spans 14 amino acids. Germline values: CDR1 MNHNS, CDR2 SASEGT. Whole-study findings and limits: Analysis by sequencing included only one tumor region, so heterogeneity remains possible. When the top 100 tumor clones were examined, a median 57 of them also appeared in the adjacent lung, which was paired and uninvolved. An association was observed between higher blood T cell density and longer overall survival. Uninvolved adjacent lung had more T cell clonality than any other tissue, topping tumor.

The receptor's source is a male donor at least 60 years old with stage II lung adenocarcinoma. The chain recombines TRBV6-1 with TRBJ1-5, with D maybe TRBD1 (6 bases). The sequencing here drew on peripheral blood mononuclear cells, taken before any cancer treatment. DNA for the CDR3: TGTGTTAGTCAGGGGTCCCTTAGCAATCAGCCCCAGCATTTT. Protein product: CVSQGSLSNQPQHF.